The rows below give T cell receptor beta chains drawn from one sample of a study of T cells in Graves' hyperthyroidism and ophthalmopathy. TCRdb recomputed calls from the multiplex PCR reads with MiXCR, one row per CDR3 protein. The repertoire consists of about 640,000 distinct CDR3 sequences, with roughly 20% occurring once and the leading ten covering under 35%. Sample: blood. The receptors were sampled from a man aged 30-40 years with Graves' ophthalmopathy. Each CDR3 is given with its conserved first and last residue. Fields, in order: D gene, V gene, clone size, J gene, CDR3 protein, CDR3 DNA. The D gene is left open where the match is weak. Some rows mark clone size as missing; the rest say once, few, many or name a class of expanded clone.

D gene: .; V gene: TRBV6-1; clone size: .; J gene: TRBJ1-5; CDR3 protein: CASSELHRVNNQPQHF; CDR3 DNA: TGTGCCAGCAGTGAACTCCACAGGGTCAACAATCAGCCCCAGCATTTT
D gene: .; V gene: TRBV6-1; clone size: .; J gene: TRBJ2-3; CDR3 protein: CASSEASTPLTDTQYF; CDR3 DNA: TGTGCCAGCAGTGAAGCATCGACGCCCCTCACAGATACGCAGTATTTT
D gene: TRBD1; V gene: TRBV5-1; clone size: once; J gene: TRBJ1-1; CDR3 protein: CASSFHGQGLNTEAFF; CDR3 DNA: TGCGCCAGCAGCTTCCACGGACAGGGACTGAACACTGAAGCTTTCTTT
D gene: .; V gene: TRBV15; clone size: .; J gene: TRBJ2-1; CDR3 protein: CATSIAGVWNEQFF; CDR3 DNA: TGTGCCACCAGCATCGCCGGCGTGTGGAATGAGCAGTTCTTC
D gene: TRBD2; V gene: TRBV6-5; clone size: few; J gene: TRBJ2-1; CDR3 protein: CASSYVLAGGHNEQFF; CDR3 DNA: TGTGCCAGCAGTTACGTGTTGGCGGGAGGCCACAATGAGCAGTTCTTC
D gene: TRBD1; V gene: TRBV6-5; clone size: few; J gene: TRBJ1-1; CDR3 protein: CASSYFGTGDRNTEAFF; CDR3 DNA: TGTGCCAGCAGTTACTTCGGGACAGGGGATCGGAACACTGAAGCTTTCTTT
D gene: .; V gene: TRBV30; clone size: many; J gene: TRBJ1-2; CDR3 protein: CAWSRLNYGYTF; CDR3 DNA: TGTGCCTGGAGCCGACTCAACTATGGCTACACCTTC
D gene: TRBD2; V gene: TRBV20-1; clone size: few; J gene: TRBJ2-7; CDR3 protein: CSAGSGRHYEQYF; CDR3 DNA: TGCAGTGCTGGGAGCGGGAGACACTACGAGCAGTACTTC
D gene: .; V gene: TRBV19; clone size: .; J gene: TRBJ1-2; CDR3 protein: CASSITETYGYTF; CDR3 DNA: TGTGCCAGTAGTATTACAGAGACCTATGGCTACACCTTC
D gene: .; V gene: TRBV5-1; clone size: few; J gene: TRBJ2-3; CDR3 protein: CASSVRGPSTDTQYF; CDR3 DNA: TGCGCCAGCAGCGTCCGGGGACCAAGCACAGATACGCAGTATTTT
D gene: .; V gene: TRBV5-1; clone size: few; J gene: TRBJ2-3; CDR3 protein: CASSLAGSPADTQYF; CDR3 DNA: TGCGCCAGCAGCCTGGCCGGGAGCCCCGCAGATACGCAGTATTTT
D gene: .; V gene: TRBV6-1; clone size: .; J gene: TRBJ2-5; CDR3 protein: CASSLGPTGRETQYF; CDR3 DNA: TGTGCCAGCAGTCTTGGCCCGACAGGGAGGGAGACCCAGTACTTC
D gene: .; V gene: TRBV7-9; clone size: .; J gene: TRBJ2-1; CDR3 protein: CASSLLGGVGGHNEQFF; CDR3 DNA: TGTGCCAGCAGCTTATTAGGGGGCGTGGGGGGGCACAATGAGCAGTTCTTC
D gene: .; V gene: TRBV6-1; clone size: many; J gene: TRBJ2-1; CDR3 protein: CASCGGQCNEQFF; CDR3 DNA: TGTGCCAGCTGTGGGGGGCAGTGCAATGAGCAGTTCTTC
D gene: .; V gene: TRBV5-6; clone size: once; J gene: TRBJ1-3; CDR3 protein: CASSSRQDGPRNTIYF; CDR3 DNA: TGTGCCAGCAGCTCCCGGCAGGACGGGCCCCGAAACACCATATATTTT
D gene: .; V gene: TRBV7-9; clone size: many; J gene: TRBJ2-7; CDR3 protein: CASSLVVGAVSEQYF; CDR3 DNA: TGTGCCAGCAGCTTAGTTGTGGGAGCCGTAAGCGAGCAGTACTTC
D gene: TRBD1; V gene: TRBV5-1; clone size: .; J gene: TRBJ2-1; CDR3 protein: CASSFGTGGVMGPRLGEGEQFF; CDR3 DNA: TGCGCCAGCAGCTTCGGGACAGGGGGAGTTATGGGGCCTCGTCTCGGAGAAGGTGAGCAGTTCTTC
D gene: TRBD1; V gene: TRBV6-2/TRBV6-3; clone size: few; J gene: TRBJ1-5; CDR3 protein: CASNRGYDQPQHF; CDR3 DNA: TGTGCCAGCAACAGGGGGTATGATCAGCCCCAGCATTTT
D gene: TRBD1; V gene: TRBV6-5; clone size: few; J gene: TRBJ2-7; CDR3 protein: CASSSGTGFLYEQYF; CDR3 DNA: TGTGCCAGCAGTTCCGGGACAGGGTTTCTCTACGAGCAGTACTTC
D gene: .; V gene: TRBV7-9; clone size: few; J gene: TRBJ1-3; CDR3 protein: CASSLEFGRSGNTIYF; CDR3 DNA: TGTGCCAGCAGCTTAGAATTCGGTCGGTCTGGAAACACCATATATTTT
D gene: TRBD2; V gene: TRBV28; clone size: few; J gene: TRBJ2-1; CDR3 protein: CASSSPSGNDNEQFF; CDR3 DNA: TGTGCCAGCAGTTCCCCTAGCGGGAACGACAATGAGCAGTTCTTC
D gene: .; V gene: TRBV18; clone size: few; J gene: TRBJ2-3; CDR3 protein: CASSPRLRGGTDTQYF; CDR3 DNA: TGTGCCAGCTCACCAAGATTGAGGGGCGGCACAGATACGCAGTATTTT
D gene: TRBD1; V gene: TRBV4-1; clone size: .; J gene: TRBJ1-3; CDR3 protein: CASSQDGTGVGNTIYF; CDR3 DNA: TGCGCCAGCAGCCAAGATGGAACAGGGGTCGGAAACACCATATATTTT
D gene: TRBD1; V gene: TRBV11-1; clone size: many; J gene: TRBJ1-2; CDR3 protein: CASSFGQGFYGYTF; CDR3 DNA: TGTGCCAGCAGCTTTGGACAGGGTTTCTATGGCTACACCTTC
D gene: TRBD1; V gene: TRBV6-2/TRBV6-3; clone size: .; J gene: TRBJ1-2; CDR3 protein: CATTFGTGRGYTF; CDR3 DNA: TGTGCCACAACGTTCGGGACAGGGAGAGGCTACACCTTC
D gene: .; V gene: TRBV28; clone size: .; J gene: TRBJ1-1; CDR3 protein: CASTLGGAQNTEAFF; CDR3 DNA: TGTGCCAGCACCCTGGGGGGGGCGCAGAACACTGAAGCTTTCTTT
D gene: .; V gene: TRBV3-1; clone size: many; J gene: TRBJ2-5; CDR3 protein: CASSPPRPRGRETQYF; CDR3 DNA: TGTGCCAGCAGCCCGCCGCGGCCACGGGGGAGGGAGACCCAGTACTTC
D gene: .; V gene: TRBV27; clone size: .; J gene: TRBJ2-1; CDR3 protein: CASSSGGAGEHEFF; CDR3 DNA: TGTGCCAGCAGTTCAGGGGGTGCGGGAGAACACGAGTTCTTC
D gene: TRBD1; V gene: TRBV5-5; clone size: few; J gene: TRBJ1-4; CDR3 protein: CASSLTGQGREKLFF; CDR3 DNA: TGTGCCAGCAGCTTGACGGGACAGGGTAGGGAAAAACTGTTTTTT
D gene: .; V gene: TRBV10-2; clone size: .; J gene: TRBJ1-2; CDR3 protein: CASSESVANYGYTF; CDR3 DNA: TGCGCCAGCAGTGAGTCGGTAGCTAACTATGGCTACACCTTC
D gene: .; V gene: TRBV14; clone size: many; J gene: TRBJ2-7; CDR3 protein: CASSQEGRSYEQYF; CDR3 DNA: TGTGCCAGCAGCCAAGAGGGCAGGTCCTACGAGCAGTACTTC
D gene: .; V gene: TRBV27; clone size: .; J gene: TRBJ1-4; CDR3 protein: CASSSSGREKLFF; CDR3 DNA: TGTGCCAGCAGTTCGTCCGGACGGGAAAAACTGTTTTTT
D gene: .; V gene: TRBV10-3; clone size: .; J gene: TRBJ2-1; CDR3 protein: CAISGRGLESSGDYNEQFF; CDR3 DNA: TGTGCCATCAGTGGCAGGGGGCTGGAATCTAGCGGAGACTACAATGAGCAGTTCTTC
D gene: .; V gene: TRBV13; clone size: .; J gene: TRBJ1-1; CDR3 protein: CASTQAEGSTEAFF; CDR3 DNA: TGTGCCAGCACCCAAGCAGAAGGGAGCACTGAAGCTTTCTTT
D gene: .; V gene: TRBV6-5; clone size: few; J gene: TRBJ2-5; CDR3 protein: CASSYSGGSEETQYF; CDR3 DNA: TGTGCCAGCAGTTACTCTGGGGGGAGCGAGGAGACCCAGTACTTC
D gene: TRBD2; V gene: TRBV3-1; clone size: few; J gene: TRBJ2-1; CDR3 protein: CASSQERPSGRGREQFF; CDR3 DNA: TGTGCCAGCAGCCAAGAGAGGCCTAGCGGGAGAGGTCGTGAGCAGTTCTTC
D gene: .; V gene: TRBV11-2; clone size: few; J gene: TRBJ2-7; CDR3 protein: CASSPVGGTYEQYF; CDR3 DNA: TGTGCCAGCAGCCCCGTGGGCGGGACCTACGAGCAGTACTTC
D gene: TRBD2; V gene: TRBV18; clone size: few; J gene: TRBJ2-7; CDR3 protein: CASSPPASGQYEQYF; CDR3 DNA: TGTGCCAGCTCACCACCGGCTAGCGGCCAGTACGAGCAGTACTTC
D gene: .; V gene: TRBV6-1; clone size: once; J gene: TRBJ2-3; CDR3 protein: CASEGGDTQYF; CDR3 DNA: TGTGCCAGCGAAGGGGGAGATACGCAGTATTTT
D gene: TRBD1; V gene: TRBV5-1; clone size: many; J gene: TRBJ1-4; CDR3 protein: CASSSGQGARTNEKLFF; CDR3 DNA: TGCGCCAGCAGCTCGGGACAGGGGGCGCGAACTAATGAAAAACTGTTTTTT
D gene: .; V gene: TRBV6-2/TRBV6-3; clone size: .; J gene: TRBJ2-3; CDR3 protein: CASSYTTSLARGTDTQYF; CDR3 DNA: TGTGCCAGCAGTTACACTACCTCTCTAGCTAGAGGGACAGATACGCAGTATTTT
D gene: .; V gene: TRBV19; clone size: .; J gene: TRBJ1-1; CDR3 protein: CASRGMGNEAFF; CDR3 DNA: TGTGCCTCGAGGGGGATGGGAAATGAAGCTTTCTTT
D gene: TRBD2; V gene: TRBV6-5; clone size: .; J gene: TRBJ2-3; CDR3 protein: CATSWRPGLVADTQYF; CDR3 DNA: TGTGCCACCAGTTGGAGACCGGGACTAGTGGCAGATACGCAGTATTTT
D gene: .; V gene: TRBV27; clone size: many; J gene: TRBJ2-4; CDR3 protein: CASSLKEGGQRTQYF; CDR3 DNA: TGTGCCAGCAGTTTAAAAGAGGGGGGACAAAGGACTCAGTACTTC
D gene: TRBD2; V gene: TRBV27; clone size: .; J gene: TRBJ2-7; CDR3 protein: CASAGSGASYEQYF; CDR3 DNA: TGTGCCAGCGCAGGAAGCGGGGCCTCCTACGAGCAGTACTTC